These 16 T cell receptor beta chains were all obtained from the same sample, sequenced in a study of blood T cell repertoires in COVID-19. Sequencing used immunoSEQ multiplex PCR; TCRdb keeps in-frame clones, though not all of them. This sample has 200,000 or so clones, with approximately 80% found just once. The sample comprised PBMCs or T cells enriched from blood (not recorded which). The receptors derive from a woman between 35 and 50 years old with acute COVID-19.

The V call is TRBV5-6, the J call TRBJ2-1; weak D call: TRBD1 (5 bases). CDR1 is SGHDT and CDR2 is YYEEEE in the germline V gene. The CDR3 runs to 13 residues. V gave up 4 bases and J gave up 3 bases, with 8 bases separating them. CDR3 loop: CASSIDSYNEQFF. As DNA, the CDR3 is TGTGCCAGCAGCATTGACAGCTACAATGAGCAGTTCTTC.

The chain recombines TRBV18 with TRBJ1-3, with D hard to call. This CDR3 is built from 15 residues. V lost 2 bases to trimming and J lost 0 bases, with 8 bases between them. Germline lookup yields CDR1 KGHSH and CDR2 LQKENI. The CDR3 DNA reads TGTGCCAGCTCACCAGGCGGATACTCTGGAAACACCATATATTTT. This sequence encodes CASSPGGYSGNTIYF.

CDR3 sequence reads: CASSQGGVTGELFF. The CDR3 bases are TGTGCCAGCAGCCAAGGGGGGGTTACCGGGGAGCTGTTTTTT. The chain combines TRBV4-2 with TRBJ2-2, with a possible D match to TRBD2 (6 bases). The V end lost 1 base, the J end lost 5 bases, and 8 bases lay between the germline ends. This CDR3 is built from 14 residues. Germline CDR1 is LGHNA and CDR2 is YNFKEQ.

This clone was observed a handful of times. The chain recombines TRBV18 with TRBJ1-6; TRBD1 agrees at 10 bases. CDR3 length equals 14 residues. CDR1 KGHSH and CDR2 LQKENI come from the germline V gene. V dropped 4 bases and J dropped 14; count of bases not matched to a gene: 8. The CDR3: CASSLNSGTGALHF. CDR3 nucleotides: TGTGCCAGCTCACTAAATTCCGGGACAGGGGCCCTCCACTTT.

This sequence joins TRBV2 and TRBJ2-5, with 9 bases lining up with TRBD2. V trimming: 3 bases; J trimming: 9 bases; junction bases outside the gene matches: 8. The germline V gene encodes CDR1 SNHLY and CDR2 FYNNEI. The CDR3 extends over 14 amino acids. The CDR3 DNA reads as TGTGCCAGCAGTGATGGGCTAGCGGGAATGTCCCAGTACTTC. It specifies CASSDGLAGMSQYF.

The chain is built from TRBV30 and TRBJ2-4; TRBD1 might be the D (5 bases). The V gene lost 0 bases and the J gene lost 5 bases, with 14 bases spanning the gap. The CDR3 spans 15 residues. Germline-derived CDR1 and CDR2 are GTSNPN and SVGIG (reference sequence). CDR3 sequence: CAWSVQEQPQNIQYF. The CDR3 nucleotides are TGTGCCTGGAGTGTACAGGAACAGCCTCAAAACATTCAGTACTTC.

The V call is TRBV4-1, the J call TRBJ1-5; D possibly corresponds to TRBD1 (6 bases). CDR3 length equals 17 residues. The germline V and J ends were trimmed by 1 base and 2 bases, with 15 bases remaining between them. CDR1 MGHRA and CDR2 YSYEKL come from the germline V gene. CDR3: CASSQGMRGRGNQPQHF. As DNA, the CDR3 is TGCGCCAGCAGCCAAGGGATGAGGGGGAGAGGCAATCAGCCCCAGCATTTT.

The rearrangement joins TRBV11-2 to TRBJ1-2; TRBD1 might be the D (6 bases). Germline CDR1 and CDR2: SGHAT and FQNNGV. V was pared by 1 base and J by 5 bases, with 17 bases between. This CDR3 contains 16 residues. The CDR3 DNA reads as TGTGCCAGCAGCTTAGGAGCAGGGGCACATAGGTATGGCTACACCTTC. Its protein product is CASSLGAGAHRYGYTF.

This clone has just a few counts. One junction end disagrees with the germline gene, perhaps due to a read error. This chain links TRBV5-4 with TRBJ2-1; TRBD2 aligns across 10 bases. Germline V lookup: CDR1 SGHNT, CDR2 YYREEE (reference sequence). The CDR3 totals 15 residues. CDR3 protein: CASSLALAGVGQLIF. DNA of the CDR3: TGTGCCAGCAGCTTGGCCCTAGCGGGAGTCGGACAATTAATCTTC.

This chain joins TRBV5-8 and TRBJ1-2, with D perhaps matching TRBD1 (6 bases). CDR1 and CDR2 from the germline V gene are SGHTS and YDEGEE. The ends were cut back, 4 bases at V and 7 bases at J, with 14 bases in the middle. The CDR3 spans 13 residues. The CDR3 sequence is CASSNQGLGGYTF. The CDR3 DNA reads TGTGCCAGCAGCAATCAGGGGCTGGGTGGCTACACCTTC.

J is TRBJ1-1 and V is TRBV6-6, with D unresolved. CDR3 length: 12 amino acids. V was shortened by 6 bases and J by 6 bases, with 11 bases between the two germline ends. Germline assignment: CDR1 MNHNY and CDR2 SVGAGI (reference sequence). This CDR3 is CASSRPDPEAFF. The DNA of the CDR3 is TGTGCCAGCAGCCGCCCAGATCCTGAAGCTTTCTTT.

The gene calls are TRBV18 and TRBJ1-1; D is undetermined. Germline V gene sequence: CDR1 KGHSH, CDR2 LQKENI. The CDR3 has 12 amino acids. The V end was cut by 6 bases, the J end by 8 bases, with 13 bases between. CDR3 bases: TGTGCCAGCTCCCCCGGACGGGAGGAAGCTTTCTTT. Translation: CASSPGREEAFF.

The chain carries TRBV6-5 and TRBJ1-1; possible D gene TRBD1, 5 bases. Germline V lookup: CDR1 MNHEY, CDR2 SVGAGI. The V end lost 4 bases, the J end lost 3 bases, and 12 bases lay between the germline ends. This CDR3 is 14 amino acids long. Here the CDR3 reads CASSWGRTDTEAFF. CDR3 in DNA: TGTGCCAGCAGTTGGGGCAGAACGGACACTGAAGCTTTCTTT.

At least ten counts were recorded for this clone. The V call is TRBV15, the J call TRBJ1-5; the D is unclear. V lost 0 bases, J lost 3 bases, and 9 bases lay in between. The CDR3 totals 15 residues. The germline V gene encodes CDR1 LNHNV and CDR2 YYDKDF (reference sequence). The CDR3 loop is CATSRDLGFNQPQHF. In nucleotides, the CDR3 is TGTGCCACCAGCAGAGATCTCGGTTTCAATCAGCCCCAGCATTTT.

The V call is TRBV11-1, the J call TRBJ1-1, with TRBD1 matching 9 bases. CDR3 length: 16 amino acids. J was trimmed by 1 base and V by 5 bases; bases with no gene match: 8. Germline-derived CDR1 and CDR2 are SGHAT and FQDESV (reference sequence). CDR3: CASSKALGQGNTEAFF. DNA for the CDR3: TGTGCCAGCAGCAAAGCGTTGGGACAGGGGAACACTGAAGCTTTCTTT.

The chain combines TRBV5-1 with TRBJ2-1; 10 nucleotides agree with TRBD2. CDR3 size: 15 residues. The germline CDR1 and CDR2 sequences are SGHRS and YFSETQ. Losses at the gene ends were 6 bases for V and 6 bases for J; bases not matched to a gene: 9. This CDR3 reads CASKTSGTLGNEQFF. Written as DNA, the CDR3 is TGCGCCAGCAAAACTAGCGGGACCCTCGGCAATGAGCAGTTCTTC.